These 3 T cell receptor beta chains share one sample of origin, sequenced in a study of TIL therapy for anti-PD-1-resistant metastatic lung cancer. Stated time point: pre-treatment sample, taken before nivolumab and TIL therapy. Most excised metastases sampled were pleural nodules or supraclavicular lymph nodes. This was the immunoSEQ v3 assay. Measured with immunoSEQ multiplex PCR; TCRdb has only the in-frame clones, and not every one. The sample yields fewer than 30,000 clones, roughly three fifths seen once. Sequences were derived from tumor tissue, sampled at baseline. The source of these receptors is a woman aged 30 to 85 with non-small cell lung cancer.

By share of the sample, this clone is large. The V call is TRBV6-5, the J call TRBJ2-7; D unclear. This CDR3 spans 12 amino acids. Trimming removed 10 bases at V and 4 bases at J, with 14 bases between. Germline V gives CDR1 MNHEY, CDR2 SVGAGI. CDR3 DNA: TGTGCCACCTTGGACGGGCGATACGAGCAGTACTTC. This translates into CATLDGRYEQYF.

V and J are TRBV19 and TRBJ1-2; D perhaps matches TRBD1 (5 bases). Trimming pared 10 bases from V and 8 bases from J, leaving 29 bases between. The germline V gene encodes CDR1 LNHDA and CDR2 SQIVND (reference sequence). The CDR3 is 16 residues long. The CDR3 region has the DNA TGTGCCACCTACCCGTCGACTGGGGCGGTTCGTCAGGGCTACACCTTC. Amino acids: CATYPSTGAVRQGYTF.

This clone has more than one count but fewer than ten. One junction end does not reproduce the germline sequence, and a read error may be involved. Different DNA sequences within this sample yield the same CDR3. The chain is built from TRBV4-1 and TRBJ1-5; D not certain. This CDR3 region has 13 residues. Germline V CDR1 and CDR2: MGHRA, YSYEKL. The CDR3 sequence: CASSPHQDQPQHF. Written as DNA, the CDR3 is TGTGCCAGCAGCCCCCATCAGGATCAGCCCCAGCATTTT.